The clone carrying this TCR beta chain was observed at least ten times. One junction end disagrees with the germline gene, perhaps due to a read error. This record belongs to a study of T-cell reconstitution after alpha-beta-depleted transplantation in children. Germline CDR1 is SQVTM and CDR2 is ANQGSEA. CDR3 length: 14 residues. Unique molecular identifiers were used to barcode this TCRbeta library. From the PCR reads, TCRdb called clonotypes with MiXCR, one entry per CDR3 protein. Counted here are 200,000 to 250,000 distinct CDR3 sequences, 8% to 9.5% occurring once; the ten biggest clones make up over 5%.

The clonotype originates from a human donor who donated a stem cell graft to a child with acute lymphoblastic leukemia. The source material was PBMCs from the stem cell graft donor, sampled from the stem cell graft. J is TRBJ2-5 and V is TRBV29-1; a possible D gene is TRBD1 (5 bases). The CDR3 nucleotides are TGCAGCGTTGGAATAGGGGCCTCCGAAGATACCCAGTACTTC. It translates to CSVGIGASEDTQYF.